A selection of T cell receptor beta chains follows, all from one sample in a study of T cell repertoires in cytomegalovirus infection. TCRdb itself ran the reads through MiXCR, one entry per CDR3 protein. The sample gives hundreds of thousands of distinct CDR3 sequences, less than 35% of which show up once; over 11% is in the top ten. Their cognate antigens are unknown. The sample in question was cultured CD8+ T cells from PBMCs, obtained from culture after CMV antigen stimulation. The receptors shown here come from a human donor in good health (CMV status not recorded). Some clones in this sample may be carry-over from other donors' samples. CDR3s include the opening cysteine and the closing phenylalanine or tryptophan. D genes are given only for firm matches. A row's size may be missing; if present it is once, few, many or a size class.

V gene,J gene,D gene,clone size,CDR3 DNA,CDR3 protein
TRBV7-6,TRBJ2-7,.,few,TGTGCCAGCAGCGGTCACCGGGCCCGGAGCGCAACCTCCTACGAGCAGTACTTC,CASSGHRARSATSYEQYF
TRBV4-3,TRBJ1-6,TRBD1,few,TGCGCCAGCAGCCAAGATGGACAGGGGAATTCACCCCTCCACTTT,CASSQDGQGNSPLHF
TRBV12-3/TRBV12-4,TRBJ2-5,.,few,TGTGCCAGCAGGGGATACTCGACAGGCGGGGAGACCCAGTACTTC,CASRGYSTGGETQYF
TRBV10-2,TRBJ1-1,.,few,TGCGCCAGCTCAGTTGGTGGGGATTTTGCTGAAGCTTTCTTT,CASSVGGDFAEAFF
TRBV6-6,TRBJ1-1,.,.,TGTGCCAGCAGTTACTCCCCAGGGCAAACCGCTGAAGCTTTCTTT,CASSYSPGQTAEAFF
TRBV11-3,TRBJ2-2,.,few,TGTGCCAGCAGCTCCTCCGACCGGAACACCGGGGAGCTGTTTTTT,CASSSSDRNTGELFF
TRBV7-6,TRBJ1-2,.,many,TGTGCCAGCAGCTTAACGGGAGAAAACTATGGCTACACCTTC,CASSLTGENYGYTF
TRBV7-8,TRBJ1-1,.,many,TGTGCCAGCAGCTTAGTAGGCCATCAGGCGGGCACTGAAGCTTTCTTT,CASSLVGHQAGTEAFF
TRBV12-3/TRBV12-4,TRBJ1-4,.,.,TGTGCCAGCAGTTTAGGGCCCGCGTCTTGGAAACTGTTTTTT,CASSLGPASWKLFF
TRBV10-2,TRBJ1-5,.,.,TGCGCCAGCAGTGAACAGCATAGCAATCAGCCCCAGCATTTT,CASSEQHSNQPQHF
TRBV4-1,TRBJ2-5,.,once,TGCGCCAGCAGCCAAGATTGGGGGGGGGCCTCAGAGACCCAGTACTTC,CASSQDWGGASETQYF
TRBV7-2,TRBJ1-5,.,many,TGTGCCAGCAGCTTTAGGGACAATCAGCCCCAGCATTTT,CASSFRDNQPQHF
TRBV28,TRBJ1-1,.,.,TGTGCCAGCAGTCTAACGAGGGAGACTGAAGCTTTCTTT,CASSLTRETEAFF
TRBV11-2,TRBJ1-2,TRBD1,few,TGTGCCAGCAGCCCCGGACAGGGTCGCGGCTACACCTTC,CASSPGQGRGYTF
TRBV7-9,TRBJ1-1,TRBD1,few,TGTGCCAGCAGCCCCTGGGTAGGGGGCTATGAGAGTACTGAAGCTTTCTTT,CASSPWVGGYESTEAFF
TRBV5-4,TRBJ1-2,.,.,TGTGCCAGCAGCTTGGTGACATCTAACTATGGCTACACCTTC,CASSLVTSNYGYTF
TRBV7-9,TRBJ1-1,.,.,TGTGCCAGCAGCTTCTCGGACAGCACTTTTGAAGCTTTCTTT,CASSFSDSTFEAFF
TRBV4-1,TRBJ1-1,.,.,TGCGCCAGCAGCCAAGACGCGGGAACGAACACTGAAGCTTTCTTT,CASSQDAGTNTEAFF
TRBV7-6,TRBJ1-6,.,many,TGTGCCAGCAGTAGAGCCTCATCCTATAATTCACCCCTCCACTTT,CASSRASSYNSPLHF
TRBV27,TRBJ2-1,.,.,TGTGCCAGCAGATCATTAAAGGGTAGCTCCTACAATGAGCAGTTCTTC,CASRSLKGSSYNEQFF
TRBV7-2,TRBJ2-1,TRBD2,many,TGTGCCAGCAGCCTCTCCGGGATAGCGGGGGCGGGAGAGCAGTTCTTC,CASSLSGIAGAGEQFF
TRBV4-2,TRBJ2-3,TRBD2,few,TGTGCCAGCAGCCCCCGGGGAAGCGGGGCGAGCACAGATACGCAGTATTTT,CASSPRGSGASTDTQYF
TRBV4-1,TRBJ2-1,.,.,TGCGCCAGCAGCCAAAGCGAGGCGGGGGCTGAGCAGTTCTTC,CASSQSEAGAEQFF
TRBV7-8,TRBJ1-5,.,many,TGTGCCAGCAGCCTGAGCCCCGGAGGGGGTCAGCCCCAGCATTTT,CASSLSPGGGQPQHF
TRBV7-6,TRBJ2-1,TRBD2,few,TGTGCCAGCAGCTTAGATCCGGCGACTAGCGGGCAGAGCTCCTACAATGAGCAGTTCTTC,CASSLDPATSGQSSYNEQFF
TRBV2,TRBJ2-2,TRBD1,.,TGTGCCAGCAGTGACCTCGGACAGGGCCTTCTCGCCGACGCCGGGGAGCTGTTTTTT,CASSDLGQGLLADAGELFF
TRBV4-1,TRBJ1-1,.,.,TGCGCCAGCAGCCAACCATTCATGAACACTGAAGCTTTCTTT,CASSQPFMNTEAFF
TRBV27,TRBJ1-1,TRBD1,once,TGTGCCAGCAGTTTAAAAGGGGGCGGGGGGTACGCTGAAGCTTTCTTT,CASSLKGGGGYAEAFF